The rows below give T cell receptor beta chains drawn from one sample of a study of siplizumab effects on memory and regulatory T cells. This table comes from immunoSEQ multiplex PCR, and its TCRdb copy is limited to in-frame clones, with some not included. This sample yields tens of thousands of clones, of which more than 85% are seen a single time; about 40% belongs to the top ten. Specimen: CD8+ T cells sorted from blood. These receptors all stem from a human donor in good health. Each CDR3 is given with its conserved first and last residue. A D gene is named only where the DNA matches it firmly. The size of a clone is reported for some rows only, either as once, few or many, or as a class for expanded clones.

J: TRBJ2-1; V: TRBV9; size: once; length: 16; D: NA; CDR3: CASSVDFGLSYNEQFF; DNA: TGTGCCAGCAGCGTAGATTTTGGACTCTCCTACAATGAGCAGTTCTTC
J: TRBJ2-2; V: TRBV6-1; size: NA; length: 13; D: NA; CDR3: CASIQYPRGELFF; DNA: TGTGCCAGCATTCAATACCCTAGGGGAGAGCTGTTTTTT
J: TRBJ2-7; V: TRBV28; size: NA; length: 14; D: TRBD1; CDR3: CASRFQGDPYEQYF; DNA: TGTGCCAGCAGGTTTCAGGGGGACCCCTACGAGCAGTACTTC
J: TRBJ2-1; V: TRBV27; size: NA; length: 12; D: NA; CDR3: CASRKDYNEQFF; DNA: TGTGCCAGCAGGAAAGACTACAATGAGCAGTTCTTC
J: TRBJ2-1; V: TRBV7-9; size: NA; length: 17; D: TRBD2; CDR3: CASSPRRSGNRFNEQFF; DNA: TGTGCCAGCAGCCCCCGACGTAGCGGGAATAGATTCAATGAGCAGTTCTTC
J: TRBJ2-1; V: TRBV30; size: NA; length: 10; D: NA; CDR3: CAWEHVEQFF; DNA: TGTGCCTGGGAACACGTTGAGCAGTTCTTC
J: TRBJ2-7; V: TRBV5-6; size: NA; length: 14; D: TRBD1; CDR3: CASSIGQGRDEQYF; DNA: TGTGCCAGCAGCATAGGACAGGGTAGGGACGAGCAGTACTTC
J: TRBJ1-4; V: TRBV19; size: NA; length: 15; D: TRBD1; CDR3: CASRATGAVGEKLFF; DNA: TGTGCCAGTAGGGCGACAGGGGCGGTGGGCGAAAAACTGTTTTTT
J: TRBJ1-1; V: TRBV6-5; size: NA; length: 15; D: TRBD1; CDR3: CASRIWTGSNTEAFF; DNA: TGTGCCAGCAGAATCTGGACAGGGTCGAACACTGAAGCTTTCTTT
J: TRBJ2-3; V: TRBV27; size: NA; length: 17; D: TRBD2; CDR3: CASSPSRVSGSTDTQYF; DNA: TGTGCCAGCAGCCCTTCCCGAGTTAGCGGGAGTACAGATACGCAGTATTTT
J: TRBJ1-1; V: TRBV5-1; size: once; length: 15; D: NA; CDR3: CASSSVQGASTEAFF; DNA: TGCGCCAGCAGCTCGGTACAGGGAGCGAGCACTGAAGCTTTCTTT